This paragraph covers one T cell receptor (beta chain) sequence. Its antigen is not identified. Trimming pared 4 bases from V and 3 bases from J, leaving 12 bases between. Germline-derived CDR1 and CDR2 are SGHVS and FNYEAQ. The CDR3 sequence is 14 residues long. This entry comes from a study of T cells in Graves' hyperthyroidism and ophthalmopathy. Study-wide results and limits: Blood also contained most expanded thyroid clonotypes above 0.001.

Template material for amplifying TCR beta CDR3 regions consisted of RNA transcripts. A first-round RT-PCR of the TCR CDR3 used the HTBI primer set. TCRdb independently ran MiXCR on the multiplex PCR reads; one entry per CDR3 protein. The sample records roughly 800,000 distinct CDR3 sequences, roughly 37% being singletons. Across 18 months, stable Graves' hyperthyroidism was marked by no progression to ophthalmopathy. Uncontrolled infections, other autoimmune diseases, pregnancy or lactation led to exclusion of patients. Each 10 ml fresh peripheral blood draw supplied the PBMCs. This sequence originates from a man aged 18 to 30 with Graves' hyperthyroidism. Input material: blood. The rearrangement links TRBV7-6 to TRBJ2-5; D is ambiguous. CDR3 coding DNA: TGTGCCAGCAGCTCACTCGACTTTAAAGAGACCCAGTACTTC. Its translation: CASSSLDFKETQYF.